The sequence of this T cell receptor beta chain was determined in a study of identical twins. TCRdb re-called the 5' RACE reads through MiXCR, storing one row per CDR3 protein. The sample lists hundreds of thousands of distinct CDR3 sequences, around an eighth occurring once. These sequences were also reported in another study, on yellow fever vaccine responses in identical twins.

The clonotype comes from a woman under 30 in good health. The sequenced sample consisted of PBMCs.

CDR3 in amino acids: CASSSFTGGYEQYF. CDR3 nucleotide sequence: TGTGCCAGCAGTTCGTTTACAGGGGGGTACGAGCAGTACTTC. This rearrangement joins TRBV28 to TRBJ2-7, with TRBD1 matching over 8 bases. Per the germline V gene, CDR1 is MDHEN and CDR2 is SYDVKM. The trim removed 4 bases at V and 4 bases at J, leaving 6 bases unmatched. This CDR3 contains 14 residues.